Below are 28 T cell receptor beta chains sequenced from a single sample in a study of T-cell reconstitution after alpha-beta-depleted transplantation in children. Unique molecular identifiers were used to barcode this TCRbeta library. MiXCR, run by TCRdb on the PCR reads, gives a single entry per CDR3 protein. The table lists over 100,000 distinct CDR3 sequences, 4.5% to 7.5% of them singletons. The source material was PBMCs, mostly from graft donor cells, sampled 60 days after TCRalphabeta/CD19-depleted stem cell transplant. The receptors come from a female patient aged 2-9 years who had a stem cell transplant for Fanconi anemia, so the T cells may come from the graft donor.

This clonotype was seen only a few times. The V call is TRBV4-1, the J call TRBJ2-7; 12 nucleotides match TRBD2. Trimming at V came to 4 bases and at J to 4 bases, leaving 11 bases not matched to a gene. The CDR3 length is 17 residues. Per the germline V gene, CDR1 is MGHRA and CDR2 is YSYEKL. Written as DNA, the CDR3 is TGCGCCAGCAGCCCAGGACTAGCGGGATTCGGGGTATACGAGCAGTACTTC. Amino acids: CASSPGLAGFGVYEQYF.

The chain couples TRBV3-1 to TRBJ2-3; unclear D gene. The V and J ends lost 2 bases and 10 bases respectively, with 10 bases between them. The CDR3 covers 12 residues. Germline V gene sequence: CDR1 LGHDT, CDR2 YNNKEL (reference sequence). The CDR3 DNA sequence: TGTGCCAGCAGCCAATCGACAACCGCGCAGTATTTT. Translating gives CASSQSTTAQYF.

This clonotype has a count of ten or more. The chain employs TRBV5-1 and TRBJ2-1, with D uncertain. Germline V gene sequence: CDR1 SGHRS, CDR2 YFSETQ. This CDR3 comprises 11 residues. Trimming shortened V by 5 bases and J by 4 bases, and 4 bases separated the two germline ends. CDR3 DNA sequence: TGCGCCAGCAGACTATACAATGAGCAGTTCTTC. Amino acids: CASRLYNEQFF.

The rearrangement joins TRBV2 to TRBJ2-3, with D tentatively TRBD2 (5 bases). CDR3 size: 14 residues. In germline, CDR1 is SNHLY, CDR2 FYNNEI. V was clipped by 7 bases and J by 0 bases, with 11 bases between them. CDR3 protein: CASKEARSTDTQYF. CDR3 nucleotide sequence: TGTGCCAGCAAGGAGGCTCGGAGCACAGATACGCAGTATTTT.

This clonotype was seen a handful of times. This chain joins TRBV24-1 and TRBJ2-5; TRBD1 might be the D (7 bases). V lost 10 bases and J 4 bases, leaving 18 bases between the germline ends. Germline loops: CDR1 KGHDR, CDR2 SFDVKD. This CDR3 has 14 residues. The CDR3 spells CATSEEGARETQYF. The CDR3 DNA sequence: TGTGCCACTTCGGAGGAGGGGGCGAGAGAGACCCAGTACTTC.

The chain carries TRBV20-1 and TRBJ2-7; D ambiguous. V shed 0 bases and J shed 2 bases, with 14 bases lying between them. Germline CDR1 is DFQATT and CDR2 is SNEGSKA (reference sequence). The CDR3 contains 15 residues. The CDR3 is CSARERSTYTYEQYF. CDR3 DNA: TGCAGTGCTAGAGAGAGATCCACCTATACCTACGAGCAGTACTTC.

This clonotype showed up many times. The chain links TRBV25-1 to TRBJ2-7; perhaps TRBD2 as D (5 bases). The CDR3 totals 14 residues. The V and J ends lost 1 base and 3 bases respectively, with 10 bases between them. Looked up from germline, CDR1 is MGHDK and CDR2 is SYGVNS. CDR3 sequence reads: CASSEFFEGYEQYF. The CDR3, as DNA: TGTGCCAGCAGTGAATTCTTCGAGGGCTACGAGCAGTACTTC.

This clonotype was detected ten times or more. The chain couples TRBV7-3 to TRBJ2-3; TRBD2 might be the D (6 bases). V shed 0 bases and J shed 2 bases, with 6 bases lying between them. Germline assignment: CDR1 SGHTA and CDR2 FQGTGA. The CDR3 totals 14 residues. Here the CDR3 DNA reads TGTGCCAGCAGCTTAACGCGGGACACAGATACGCAGTATTTT. Protein product: CASSLTRDTDTQYF.

This clonotype occurred many times. This chain links TRBV5-5 with TRBJ2-1, with D unresolved. V lost 0 bases and J 4 bases, leaving 14 bases between the germline ends. CDR1 and CDR2 (germline): SGHKS, YYEKEE (reference sequence). This CDR3 spans 16 amino acids. The DNA for the CDR3 is TGTGCCAGCAGCTTGGGAGGAACAAACTTTTACAATGAGCAGTTCTTC. This translates into CASSLGGTNFYNEQFF.

The sample holds many counts of this clonotype. V gene TRBV5-1 combines with J gene TRBJ2-3; D not certain. Germline V CDR1 and CDR2: SGHRS, YFSETQ. CDR3 length: 14 amino acids. The germline V and J ends were trimmed by 4 bases and 0 bases, with 9 bases remaining between them. The CDR3 coding sequence is TGCGCCAGCAGCGGTCCCGATAGCACAGATACGCAGTATTTT. Translated, it gives CASSGPDSTDTQYF.

This clonotype has only a few counts. CDR3 region: CASRRREGAERLNTEAFF. The CDR3, as DNA: TGTGCCAGCAGGAGGAGGGAGGGGGCAGAAAGATTGAACACTGAAGCTTTCTTT. The chain is built from TRBV2 and TRBJ1-1, with 7 bases identical to TRBD1. After removal of 6 bases from V and 0 bases from J, the junction contained 16 bases not matched to a gene. The CDR3 is 18 residues long. Germline V CDR1 and CDR2: SNHLY, FYNNEI.

This clonotype has ten or more counts. The chain joins TRBV5-1 to TRBJ2-7; TRBD2 is a possible D gene (6 bases). The CDR3 sequence is 20 residues long. Trimming pared 0 bases from V and 4 bases from J, leaving 29 bases between. Germline V gene sequence: CDR1 SGHRS, CDR2 YFSETQ. The CDR3 loop reads CASSLGQSPSTSRASYEQYF. The DNA of the CDR3 is TGCGCCAGCAGCTTGGGACAGAGCCCCTCGACTAGTAGAGCATCTTACGAGCAGTACTTC.

This clonotype was seen a handful of times. The rearrangement links TRBV5-1 to TRBJ2-7; 10 nucleotides line up with TRBD2. The germline gives CDR1 SGHRS, CDR2 YFSETQ. There are 17 residues in the CDR3. Losses at the gene ends were 3 bases for V and 4 bases for J; bases not matched to a gene: 13. This chain's CDR3 is CASSSNLAGVTGYEQYF. The DNA of the CDR3 is TGCGCCAGCAGCTCAAATCTAGCGGGAGTCACCGGGTACGAGCAGTACTTC.

This clonotype was recorded many times. The rearrangement links TRBV10-3 to TRBJ2-3, with 8 bases fitting TRBD1. The junction had 14 bases not matched to a gene; V was cut back by 5 bases and J by 1 base. The CDR3 covers 18 residues. Germline V gene sequence: CDR1 ENHRY, CDR2 SYGVKD. The CDR3 nucleotides read TGTGCCATCAGTTTCCTTCCCACTGACAGGGGCGGCACAGATACGCAGTATTTT. As protein: CAISFLPTDRGGTDTQYF.

The V and J genes are TRBV20-1 and TRBJ2-7; 7 positions agree with TRBD2. CDR3 size: 16 residues. Trimming cost V 3 bases and J 3 bases; bases outside gene matches: 14. CDR1 is DFQATT, CDR2 SNEGSKA, per germline (reference sequence). The CDR3 loop reads CSASPLRKRGLYEQYF. The CDR3 DNA reads TGCAGTGCTAGCCCCCTTCGGAAGCGGGGCCTCTACGAGCAGTACTTC.

This clonotype was counted many times. This chain uses TRBV28 with TRBJ2-3; D remains unclear. The germline gives CDR1 MDHEN, CDR2 SYDVKM. CDR3 length equals 14 residues. The germline V and J ends were trimmed by 2 bases and 2 bases, with 8 bases remaining between them. CDR3 loop: CASSLESNTDTQYF. CDR3 DNA: TGTGCCAGCAGTTTAGAGTCCAACACAGATACGCAGTATTTT.

The sample holds many counts of this clonotype. This chain uses TRBV15 with TRBJ2-1; no definite D call. The V gene lost 0 bases and the J gene lost 6 bases, with 9 bases spanning the gap. This CDR3 contains 14 residues. The germline V gene has CDR1 LNHNV and CDR2 YYDKDF (reference sequence). The CDR3 DNA is TGTGCCACCAGCAGAGAGGTGTGGGGCAATGAGCAGTTCTTC. Amino acid sequence: CATSREVWGNEQFF.

This clonotype showed up many times. The chain recombines TRBV6-5 with TRBJ1-1, with D perhaps matching TRBD1 (5 bases). Germline V gene data show CDR1 as MNHEY and CDR2 as SVGAGI. V dropped 2 bases and J dropped 6 bases, with 7 bases sitting between them. The CDR3 has 12 residues. CDR3 DNA sequence: TGTGCCAGCAGTTACAGGGGCGCTGAAGCTTTCTTT. Protein sequence: CASSYRGAEAFF.

About this clonotype: A much larger clone is a single base away; this may be a read error. The genes are TRBV10-3 and TRBJ1-2; a possible D gene is TRBD1 (6 bases). Germline CDR1 reads ENHRY; CDR2 reads SYGVKD. Trimming removed 4 bases at V and 4 bases at J, with 19 bases between. The CDR3 totals 16 residues. The CDR3 is CAISGSNPRGGYGYTF. CDR3 DNA sequence: TGTGCCATCAGTGGGTCGAATCCCAGGGGTGGCTATGGCTACACCTTC.

The J gene is TRBJ2-7, the V gene TRBV7-8, with D perhaps matching TRBD2 (5 bases). This CDR3 region has 14 residues. Trimming removed 1 base from V and 0 bases from J, with 7 bases in between. Germline V gives CDR1 SGHVS, CDR2 FQNEAQ. The CDR3 DNA is TGTGCCAGCAGCTTAGAGCGGTCCTCCTACGAGCAGTACTTC. Amino acids: CASSLERSSYEQYF.

V usage is TRBV30 and J usage is TRBJ2-7; perhaps D is TRBD1 or TRBD2 (5 bases each). Germline CDR1 reads GTSNPN; CDR2 reads SVGIG (reference sequence). Trimming cost V 3 bases and J 0 bases, with 18 bases left between them. The CDR3 is 16 amino acids. Written as DNA, the CDR3 is TGTGCCTGGAGCAAGAGGGGCCAGGGCATCTCCTACGAGCAGTACTTC. Translating it yields CAWSKRGQGISYEQYF. Complete variable domain (other parts from reference TRBV30 and TRBJ2-7): SQTIHQWPATLVQPVGSPLSLECTVEGTSNPNLYWYRQAAGRGLQLLFYSVGIGQISSEVPQNLSASRPQDRQFILSSKKLLLSDSGFYLCAWSKRGQGISYEQYFGPGTRLTVT.

The chain is built from TRBV25-1 and TRBJ1-2; D perhaps matches TRBD1 (6 bases). The CDR3 sequence is 14 residues long. Germline V lookup: CDR1 MGHDK, CDR2 SYGVNS. The V gene lost 2 bases and the J gene lost 6 bases, with 13 bases spanning the gap. The CDR3 DNA reads TGTGCCAGCAGTGAAGTTGGGGGGCATGATGGCTACACCTTC. The encoded protein is CASSEVGGHDGYTF.

The sample holds many counts of this clonotype. The rearrangement uses TRBV28 and TRBJ2-1; perhaps TRBD1 as D (6 bases). Germline assignment: CDR1 MDHEN and CDR2 SYDVKM. V dropped 6 bases and J dropped 0 bases, with 15 bases sitting between them. The CDR3 contains 16 residues. The CDR3 reads CASRESGGRSYNEQFF. The CDR3 nucleotides are TGTGCCAGCAGAGAAAGTGGGGGCCGCTCCTACAATGAGCAGTTCTTC. Full variable domain (missing parts from reference TRBV28 and TRBJ2-1): DVKVTQSSRYLVKRTGEKVFLECVQDMDHENMFWYRQDPGLGLRLIYFSYDVKMKEKGDIPEGYSVSREKKERFSLILESASTNQTSMYLCASRESGGRSYNEQFFGPGTRLTVL.

This clonotype was seen ten or more times. V usage is TRBV3-1 and J usage is TRBJ2-5; D is undetermined. Germline lookup yields CDR1 LGHDT and CDR2 YNNKEL (reference sequence). V shed 0 bases and J shed 10 bases, with 9 bases lying between them. The CDR3 contains 12 residues. The CDR3 DNA sequence: TGTGCCAGCAGCCAAGATTATATAGTCCAGTACTTC. Residues: CASSQDYIVQYF.

This clonotype was seen ten or more times. The chain has TRBV6-1 and TRBJ2-7; D may be TRBD1 (7 bases). The CDR3 length is 15 residues. Germline V gene sequence: CDR1 MNHNS, CDR2 SASEGT. Trimming left V 1 base short and J 7 bases short, with 17 bases between. This CDR3 reads CASSEGRGPYGEQYF. CDR3 nucleotides: TGTGCCAGCAGTGAAGGGAGGGGGCCTTATGGGGAGCAGTACTTC.

This clonotype was detected many times. The chain couples TRBV20-1 to TRBJ2-5; D may be TRBD2 (5 bases). Germline-derived CDR1 and CDR2 are DFQATT and SNEGSKA (reference sequence). V was pared by 6 bases and J by 4 bases, with 15 bases between. The CDR3 length is 13 residues. This chain's CDR3 is CSAESRASETQYF. The CDR3 DNA is TGCAGTGCCGAATCGCGGGCTTCAGAGACCCAGTACTTC.

V and J are TRBV11-1 and TRBJ2-6, with TRBD2 identical over 9 bases. Germline V gene lookup returns CDR1 SGHAT and CDR2 FQDESV (reference sequence). The CDR3 has 18 amino acids. Trimming at V came to 4 bases and at J to 0 bases, leaving 7 bases not matched to a gene. The CDR3 DNA sequence: TGTGCCAGCAGCTGGTTGCGGGGGGGTCTCTCTGGGGCCAACGTCCTGACTTTC. It specifies CASSWLRGGLSGANVLTF.

This clonotype was detected ten times or more. V usage is TRBV6-4 and J usage is TRBJ1-5, with D perhaps matching TRBD1 (5 bases). Looked up from germline, CDR1 is MRHNA and CDR2 is SNTAGT. CDR3 length: 16 residues. V dropped 3 bases and J dropped 3 bases, with 15 bases sitting between them. CDR3 in amino acids: CASSEDPYRLNQPQHF. CDR3 coding DNA: TGTGCCAGCAGTGAGGATCCCTACAGGCTCAATCAGCCCCAGCATTTT.